The 27 T cell receptor beta chains listed next were all sequenced from one sample in a study of blood T cell repertoires in COVID-19 (dated by TCRdb to the early 2020s). Receptor libraries were prepared by the immunoSEQ multiplex PCR assay. Drawn from immuneACCESS, this table holds only the in-frame rearrangements with V and J called that TCRdb kept. Clones are partly lost; checked studies trace under half to an unresolved V gene and leave the rest unexplained. For this sample the table gives 300,000 to 400,000 clones, of which approximately 88% were detected only once. Together, the top ten hold approximately 1.6% of the sample. Sequencing used peripheral blood. Receptor source: a woman in her thirties with COVID-19, enrolled during active disease.

This clone was found a few times. The chain combines TRBV6-5 with TRBJ1-1; weak D call: TRBD1 (5 bases). Looked up from germline, CDR1 is MNHEY and CDR2 is SVGAGI. Trimming left V 7 bases short and J 0 bases short, with 9 bases between. CDR3 size: 13 residues. CDR3 loop: CASKKGMNTEAFF. Here the CDR3 DNA reads TGTGCCAGCAAGAAGGGGATGAACACTGAAGCTTTCTTT.

V usage is TRBV7-9 and J usage is TRBJ1-1; D gene uncertain. The CDR3 sequence is 15 residues long. Germline V gene lookup returns CDR1 SEHNR and CDR2 FQNEAQ (reference sequence). V dropped 5 bases and J dropped 0 bases, with 13 bases sitting between them. The DNA of the CDR3 is TGTGCCAGCAGCCTAGGGAGCGTAATGAACACTGAAGCTTTCTTT. Its protein product is CASSLGSVMNTEAFF.

The chain is built from TRBV27 and TRBJ2-5; TRBD2 is a possible D gene (5 bases). Germline V CDR1 and CDR2: MNHEY, SMNVEV (reference sequence). This CDR3 comprises 16 residues. Trimming took 8 bases from V and 2 from J, leaving 21 bases between them. The CDR3 bases are TGTGCCAGCCGACCCCTTCCGGCGGGTCTTCAAGAGACCCAGTACTTC. Translated: CASRPLPAGLQETQYF.

V and J are TRBV4-2 and TRBJ1-2; TRBD1 matches at 7 bases. This CDR3 comprises 15 residues. The V and J ends lost 3 bases and 5 bases, in that order; junction bases with no gene match: 9. Germline loops: CDR1 LGHNA, CDR2 YNFKEQ. CDR3 bases: TGTGCCAGCAGCCACCCGACAGGGTTGCGGTATGGCTACACCTTC. Its protein product is CASSHPTGLRYGYTF.

The V call is TRBV27, the J call TRBJ1-5, with a weak D call TRBD1 (5 bases). V lost 0 bases, J lost 10 bases, and 19 bases lay in between. CDR1 is MNHEY, CDR2 SMNVEV, per germline (reference sequence). This CDR3 region has 16 residues. The CDR3 sequence is CASSLSTPGGVDPQHF. Here the CDR3 DNA reads TGTGCCAGCAGTTTATCGACTCCGGGGGGGGTGGACCCCCAGCATTTT.

The chain couples TRBV7-9 to TRBJ1-6; 7 nucleotides agree with TRBD1. CDR1 is SEHNR and CDR2 is FQNEAQ in the germline V gene (reference sequence). The CDR3 contains 17 residues. V was pared by 8 bases and J by 6 bases, with 16 bases of the junction left unmatched. DNA for the CDR3: TGTGCCAGCGAAGACATGGGTTCAGGGGGAGGTAATTCACCCCTCCACTTT. Translation: CASEDMGSGGGNSPLHF. Supplemented by reference TRBV7-9 and TRBJ1-6, the full variable domain reads DTGVSQNPRHKITKRGQNVTFRCDPISEHNRLYWYRQTLGQGPEFLTYFQNEAQLEKSRLLSDRFSAERPKGSFSTLEIQRTEQGDSAMYLCASEDMGSGGGNSPLHFGNGTRLTVT.

This chain joins TRBV5-1 and TRBJ2-1; weak D call: TRBD2 (5 bases). CDR1 and CDR2 (germline): SGHRS, YFSETQ. CDR3 size: 15 residues. The V end was cut by 0 bases, the J end by 1 base, with 8 bases between. The CDR3 loop reads CASSLEGSSYNEQFF. CDR3 nucleotide sequence: TGCGCCAGCAGCTTGGAAGGGAGTTCCTACAATGAGCAGTTCTTC.

Here the CDR3 DNA reads TGTGCCAGTAGTATCGGACGCGGACAGGGCGGTGAAAAACTGTTTTTT. Translation: CASSIGRGQGGEKLFF. The gene calls are TRBV19 and TRBJ1-4, with 8 bases aligning to TRBD1. The CDR3 covers 16 residues. Germline values: CDR1 LNHDA, CDR2 SQIVND (reference sequence). V lost 3 bases and J lost 7; bases outside the gene matches: 10.

This clone has just one count. The V gene is TRBV4-1, the J gene TRBJ1-6; TRBD1 is a possible D gene (5 bases). V was trimmed by 4 bases and J by 0 bases, leaving 13 bases between them. There are 17 residues in the CDR3. Germline CDR1 and CDR2: MGHRA and YSYEKL. The CDR3 region is CASSRSREDSYNSPLHF. In DNA form, the CDR3 reads TGCGCCAGCAGCCGCAGCAGGGAGGACTCCTATAATTCACCCCTCCACTTT.

This clone was counted once. The V gene is TRBV19, the J gene TRBJ1-4; the match to TRBD1 covers 10 bases. Germline CDR1 reads LNHDA; CDR2 reads SQIVND (reference sequence). With 6 bases clipped from V and 7 bases from J, the junction kept 5 bases outside the gene matches. The CDR3 loop spans 14 amino acids. The CDR3 region is CASRPGQGLEKLFF. DNA of the CDR3: TGTGCCAGTAGACCGGGACAGGGGCTTGAAAAACTGTTTTTT.

V usage is TRBV25-1 and J usage is TRBJ1-2, with 7 bases matching TRBD1. The CDR3 length is 15 residues. Trimming removed 3 bases from V and 6 bases from J; junction bases left unmatched: 10. Germline V gene sequence: CDR1 MGHDK, CDR2 SYGVNS. The CDR3 loop reads CASSDPTGKSDGYTF. The CDR3 DNA sequence: TGTGCCAGCAGTGATCCGACAGGGAAGTCGGATGGCTACACCTTC.

The CDR3 DNA reads as TGTGCCAGCAGCCAAGGGGACAGGTCCCTAATCGGGGAGCTGTTTTTT. It translates to CASSQGDRSLIGELFF. J is TRBJ2-2 and V is TRBV11-1; 8 bases fit TRBD1. The CDR3 is made up of 16 amino acids. The trim removed 5 bases at V and 7 bases at J, leaving 12 bases unmatched. The V gene's germline CDR1 is SGHAT and CDR2 FQDESV (reference sequence).

A single count supports this clone. The chain employs TRBV6-8 and TRBJ2-1; D perhaps matches TRBD1 (5 bases). The germline V and J ends were trimmed by 4 bases and 2 bases, with 27 bases remaining between them. CDR1 and CDR2 from the germline V gene are MNHGY and SAAAGT. This CDR3 region has 20 residues. The CDR3 nucleotides are TGTGCCAGCAGTTTATTCTCCGGCCGCAGGGAACGCTTCCCCTACAATGAGCAGTTCTTC. Its translation: CASSLFSGRRERFPYNEQFF.

J is TRBJ2-3 and V is TRBV4-2, with 7 bases matching TRBD1. The CDR3 totals 15 residues. Germline lookup yields CDR1 LGHNA and CDR2 YNFKEQ. V lost 0 bases, J lost 2 bases, and 2 bases stayed unmatched. This CDR3 reads CASSQDGTATDTQYF. DNA of the CDR3: TGTGCCAGCAGCCAAGACGGGACAGCCACAGATACGCAGTATTTT.

The chain has TRBV10-3 and TRBJ1-6, with 8 nucleotides matching TRBD1. The CDR3 has 16 amino acids. The V gene's germline CDR1 is ENHRY and CDR2 SYGVKD. The trim removed 10 bases at V and 7 bases at J, leaving 15 bases unmatched. The CDR3: CATLADGQGKNSPLHF. CDR3 bases: TGTGCCACCCTGGCTGATGGACAGGGAAAAAATTCACCCCTCCACTTT.

This clone was observed a few times. This chain uses TRBV4-1 with TRBJ2-5, with TRBD2 matching 13 bases. Germline trimming cut 0 bases from V and 5 bases from J; bases unmatched to any gene: 15. Germline assignment: CDR1 MGHRA and CDR2 YSYEKL. This CDR3 spans 20 amino acids. The DNA of the CDR3 is TGCGCCAGCAGCCAAGATTATGGGACTAGCGGGGCCATCCTCTTGGAGACCCAGTACTTC. This sequence encodes CASSQDYGTSGAILLETQYF.

The chain links TRBV5-1 to TRBJ2-7; TRBD1 is a possible D gene (6 bases). V shed 0 bases and J shed 0 bases, with 10 bases lying between them. Germline-derived CDR1 and CDR2 are SGHRS and YFSETQ. The CDR3 loop spans 15 amino acids. DNA of the CDR3: TGCGCCAGCAGCTTGGAACTAGGGGGCTCCTACGAGCAGTACGTC. Amino acid sequence: CASSLELGGSYEQYV.

The rearrangement uses TRBV7-9 and TRBJ1-5; D unresolved. V dropped 4 bases and J dropped 9 bases, with 19 bases sitting between them. This CDR3 contains 15 residues. Per the germline V gene, CDR1 is SEHNR and CDR2 is FQNEAQ (reference sequence). The CDR3 nucleotides are TGTGCCAGCAGCTCCCTCACCTTCGGGATCGGGCCCCAGCATTTT. Translation gives CASSSLTFGIGPQHF.

The CDR3 coding sequence is TGCGCCAGCAGCCAAGTGTTATACTATGGCTACACCTTC. This sequence encodes CASSQVLYYGYTF. J is TRBJ1-2 and V is TRBV4-1; D gene uncertain. There are 13 residues in the CDR3. V dropped 1 base and J dropped 3 bases, with 6 bases sitting between them. Germline V CDR1 and CDR2: MGHRA, YSYEKL.

J is TRBJ1-3 and V is TRBV5-6, with 7 bases aligning to TRBD1. The CDR3 contains 16 residues. Per the germline V gene, CDR1 is SGHDT and CDR2 is YYEEEE. The J segment lost 2 bases and the V segment lost 4 bases, leaving 9 bases of the junction unmatched. CDR3 sequence: CASSRIDRVTGNTIYF. Here the CDR3 DNA reads TGTGCCAGCAGCCGTATAGACAGGGTGACTGGAAACACCATATATTTT.

This chain links TRBV3-1 (or the pseudogene TRBV3-2) with TRBJ2-3; TRBD2 is a possible D gene (6 bases). The V and J ends lost 0 bases and 6 bases respectively, with 16 bases between them. The CDR3 contains 16 residues. Germline V gene sequence: CDR1 LGHDT, CDR2 YNNKEL (reference sequence). CDR3 residues: CASSQDPAGHNDTQYF. The CDR3 DNA sequence: TGTGCCAGCAGCCAAGATCCGGCGGGGCACAACGATACGCAGTATTTT.

The rearrangement links TRBV19 to TRBJ1-1; TRBD1 agrees at 8 bases. V shed 2 bases and J 1 base; nucleotides not matched to a gene: 9. The CDR3 sequence is 17 residues long. Germline V gene lookup returns CDR1 LNHDA and CDR2 SQIVND (reference sequence). The CDR3 protein is CASSIPLWTGSNTEAFF. CDR3 coding DNA: TGTGCCAGTAGTATACCCCTCTGGACAGGGTCGAACACTGAAGCTTTCTTT.

The V and J genes are TRBV9 and TRBJ1-4; D ambiguous. CDR3 length: 15 amino acids. V dropped 4 bases and J dropped 4 bases, with 14 bases sitting between them. Germline CDR1 SGDLS, CDR2 YYNGEE. This CDR3 reads CASSPAGTRNEKLFF. In nucleotides, the CDR3 is TGTGCCAGCAGCCCCGCGGGAACTCGTAATGAAAAACTGTTTTTT. Drawing the rest from reference TRBV9 and TRBJ1-4, the complete variable domain is DSGVTQTPKHLITATGQRVTLRCSPRSGDLSVYWYQQSLDQGLQFLIQYYNGEERAKGNILERFSAQQFPDLHSELNLSSLELGDSALYFCASSPAGTRNEKLFFGSGTQLSVL.

DNA of the CDR3: TGTGCCAGCAGTACAGGGTTGAGCAATCAGCCCCAGCATTTT. Protein sequence: CASSTGLSNQPQHF. This sequence joins TRBV6-5 and TRBJ1-5; D perhaps matches TRBD1 (6 bases). In germline, CDR1 is MNHEY, CDR2 SVGAGI. V lost 5 bases and J 1 base, leaving 9 bases between the germline ends. This CDR3 spans 14 amino acids.

The genes are TRBV4-1 and TRBJ1-4, with 9 bases identical to TRBD1. Germline V CDR1 and CDR2: MGHRA, YSYEKL. The V and J ends lost 4 bases and 3 bases, in that order; junction bases with no gene match: 9. The length of the CDR3 is 17 residues. CDR3 protein: CASSRPHRGLSNEKLFF. The CDR3 region has the DNA TGCGCCAGCAGCCGCCCCCACAGGGGGCTTTCTAATGAAAAACTGTTTTTT.

This clone was observed a few times. The CDR3 DNA follows: TGTGCCAGCAGCGTAAAGGGGCACGCGAACACCGGGGAGCTGTTTTTT. This translates into CASSVKGHANTGELFF. This sequence joins TRBV9 and TRBJ2-2, with TRBD1 as a possible D gene (5 bases). Germline CDR1 SGDLS, CDR2 YYNGEE. With 1 base removed from V and 0 bases from J, the gap between germline ends came to 10 bases. The CDR3 extends over 16 amino acids.

The chain uses TRBV6-6 and TRBJ1-3; TRBD1 might be the D (5 bases). This CDR3 comprises 16 residues. Trimming stripped 0 bases from V and 2 bases from J, with 11 bases between. In germline, CDR1 is MNHNY, CDR2 SVGAGI (reference sequence). CDR3 DNA: TGTGCCAGCAGTTACTCAGCAGGGCCGCCTGGAAACACCATATATTTT. It is translated as CASSYSAGPPGNTIYF.